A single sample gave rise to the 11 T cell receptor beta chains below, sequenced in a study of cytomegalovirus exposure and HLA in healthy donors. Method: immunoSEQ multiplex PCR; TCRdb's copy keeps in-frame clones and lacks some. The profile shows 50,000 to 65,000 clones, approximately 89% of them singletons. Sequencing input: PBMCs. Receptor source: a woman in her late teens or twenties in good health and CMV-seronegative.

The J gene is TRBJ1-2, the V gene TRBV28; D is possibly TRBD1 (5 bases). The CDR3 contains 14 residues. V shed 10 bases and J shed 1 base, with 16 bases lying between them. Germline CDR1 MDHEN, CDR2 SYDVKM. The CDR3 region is CATPGGALNYGYTF. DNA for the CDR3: TGTGCCACCCCCGGAGGGGCTCTTAACTATGGCTACACCTTC.

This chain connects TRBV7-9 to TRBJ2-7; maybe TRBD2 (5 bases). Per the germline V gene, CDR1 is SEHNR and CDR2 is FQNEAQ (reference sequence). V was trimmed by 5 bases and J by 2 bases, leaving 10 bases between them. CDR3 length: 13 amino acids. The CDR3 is CASSPGGAYEQYF. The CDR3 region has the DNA TGTGCCAGCAGCCCAGGAGGTGCCTACGAGCAGTACTTC. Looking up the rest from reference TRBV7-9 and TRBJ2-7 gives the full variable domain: DTGVSQNPRHKITKRGQNVTFRCDPISEHNRLYWYRQTLGQGPEFLTYFQNEAQLEKSRLLSDRFSAERPKGSFSTLEIQRTEQGDSAMYLCASSPGGAYEQYFGPGTRLTVT.

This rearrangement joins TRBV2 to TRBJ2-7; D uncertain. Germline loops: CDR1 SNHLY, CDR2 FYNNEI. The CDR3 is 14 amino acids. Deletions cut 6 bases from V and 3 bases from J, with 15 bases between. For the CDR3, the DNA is TGTGCCAGCAGCGATACTAAAAATGTCTACGAGCAGTACTTC. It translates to CASSDTKNVYEQYF.

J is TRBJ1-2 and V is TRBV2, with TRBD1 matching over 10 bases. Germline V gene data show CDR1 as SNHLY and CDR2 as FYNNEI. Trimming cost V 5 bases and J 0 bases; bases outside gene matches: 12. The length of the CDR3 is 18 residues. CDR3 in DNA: TGTGCCAGCAGTTCCCTGGGGACAGGGGTCTATCCTAACTATGGCTACACCTTC. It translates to CASSSLGTGVYPNYGYTF.

CDR3 in amino acids: CATSRNSGTNTGELFF. Written as DNA, the CDR3 is TGTGCCACCAGCAGAAATAGCGGGACGAACACCGGGGAGCTGTTTTTT. The V gene is TRBV15, the J gene TRBJ2-2, with 8 bases identical to TRBD2. Germline V lookup: CDR1 LNHNV, CDR2 YYDKDF (reference sequence). Unmatched junction bases numbered 2, after V lost 2 bases and J lost 0 bases. CDR3 length: 16 amino acids. The entire variable domain, with the rest obtained from reference TRBV15 and TRBJ2-2, is as follows: DAMVIQNPRYQVTQFGKPVTLSCSQTLNHNVMYWYQQKSSQAPKLLFHYYDKDFNNEADTPDNFQSRRPNTSFCFLDIRSPGLGDTAMYLCATSRNSGTNTGELFFGEGSRLTVL.

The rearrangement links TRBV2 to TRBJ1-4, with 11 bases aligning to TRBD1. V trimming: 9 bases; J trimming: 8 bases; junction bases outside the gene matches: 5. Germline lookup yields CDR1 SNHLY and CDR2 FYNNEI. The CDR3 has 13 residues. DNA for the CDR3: TGTGCCAGTGGACAGGGGGCAGTCGAAAAACTGTTTTTT. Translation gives CASGQGAVEKLFF.

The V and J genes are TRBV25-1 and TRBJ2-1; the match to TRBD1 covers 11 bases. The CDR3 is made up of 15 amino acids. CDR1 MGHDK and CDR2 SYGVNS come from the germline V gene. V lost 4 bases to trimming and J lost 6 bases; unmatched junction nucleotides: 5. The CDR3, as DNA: TGTGCCAGCAGTGTGTCCGGGACAGGGGGCAATGAGCAGTTCTTC. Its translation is CASSVSGTGGNEQFF.

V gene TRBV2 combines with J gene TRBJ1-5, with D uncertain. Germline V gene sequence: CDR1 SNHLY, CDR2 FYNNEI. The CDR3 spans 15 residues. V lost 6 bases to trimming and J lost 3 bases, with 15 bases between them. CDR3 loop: CASSWLAGLNQPQHF. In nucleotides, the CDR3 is TGTGCCAGCAGCTGGCTGGCAGGACTCAATCAGCCCCAGCATTTT.

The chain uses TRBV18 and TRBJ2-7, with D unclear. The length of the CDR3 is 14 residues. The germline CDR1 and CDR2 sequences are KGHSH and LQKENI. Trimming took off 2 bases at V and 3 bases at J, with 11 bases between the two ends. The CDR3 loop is CASSPSATNYEQYF. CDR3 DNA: TGTGCCAGCTCACCATCCGCGACAAACTACGAGCAGTACTTC.

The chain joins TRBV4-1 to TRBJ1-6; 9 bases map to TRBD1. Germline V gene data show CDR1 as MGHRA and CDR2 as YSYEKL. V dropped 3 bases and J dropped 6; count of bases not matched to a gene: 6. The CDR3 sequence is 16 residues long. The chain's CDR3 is CASSHLGQGSNSPLHF. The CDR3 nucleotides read TGCGCCAGCAGCCACCTGGGACAGGGATCTAATTCACCCCTCCACTTT.

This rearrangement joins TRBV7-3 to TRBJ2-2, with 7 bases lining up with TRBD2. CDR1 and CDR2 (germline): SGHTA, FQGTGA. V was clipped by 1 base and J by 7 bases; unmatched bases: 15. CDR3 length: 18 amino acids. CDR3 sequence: CASSLRFVLAESNGELFF. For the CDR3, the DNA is TGTGCCAGCAGCTTAAGATTTGTGCTAGCGGAATCGAACGGGGAGCTGTTTTTT.